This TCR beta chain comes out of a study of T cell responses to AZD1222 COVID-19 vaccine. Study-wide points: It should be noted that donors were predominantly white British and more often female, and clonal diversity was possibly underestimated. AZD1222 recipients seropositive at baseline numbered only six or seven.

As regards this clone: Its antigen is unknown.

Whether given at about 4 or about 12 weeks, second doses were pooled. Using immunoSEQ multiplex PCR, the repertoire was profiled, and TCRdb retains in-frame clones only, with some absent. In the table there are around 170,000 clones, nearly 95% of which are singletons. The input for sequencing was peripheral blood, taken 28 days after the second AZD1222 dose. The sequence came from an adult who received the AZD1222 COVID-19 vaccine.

The CDR3 is CASSVGSVPETDTQYF. The CDR3 region has the DNA TGTGCCAGCAGCGTAGGATCGGTCCCTGAGACAGATACGCAGTATTTT. V gene TRBV9 combines with J gene TRBJ2-3, with D hard to call. The V end was cut by 0 bases, the J end by 3 bases, with 14 bases between. Germline CDR1 reads SGDLS; CDR2 reads YYNGEE. This CDR3 comprises 16 residues.